What follows are 3 T cell receptor beta chains derived from one specimen sequenced in a study of T-cell memory formation after mild COVID-19. TCRdb independently ran MiXCR on the 5' RACE reads; one entry per CDR3 protein. This repertoire shows about 560,000 distinct CDR3 sequences, about 18% found once; its top ten account for about 8.1%. Sequenced: PBMCs or a T cell subset sorted from them (not recorded which). Every receptor here comes from an adult woman who had mild COVID-19 (a few samples of this study predate the infection). Cell type and time point are not known.

This clonotype was observed a few times. The V call is TRBV7-2, the J call TRBJ2-5, with TRBD2 identical over 10 bases. Germline CDR1 is SGHTA and CDR2 is FQGNSA. V lost 4 bases to trimming and J lost 5 bases; unmatched junction nucleotides: 13. There are 17 residues in the CDR3. The CDR3 here is CASSWMNTGLAQETQYF. The CDR3 DNA reads as TGTGCCAGCAGCTGGATGAATACGGGACTAGCGCAGGAGACCCAGTACTTC. Complete variable domain (other parts from reference TRBV7-2 and TRBJ2-5): GAGVSQSPSNKVTEKGKDVELRCDPISGHTALYWYRQSLGQGLEFLIYFQGNSAPDKSGLPSDRFSAERTGGSVSTLTIQRTQQEDSAVYLCASSWMNTGLAQETQYFGPGTRLLVL.

The chain has TRBV7-3 and TRBJ1-2, with 7 bases lining up with TRBD1. Looked up from germline, CDR1 is SGHTA and CDR2 is FQGTGA. Unmatched junction bases numbered 8, after V lost 3 bases and J lost 10 bases. CDR3 length equals 13 residues. The CDR3 DNA reads TGTGCCAGCAGCTTCTCCCTGACAGGGAACTACACCTTC. Residues: CASSFSLTGNYTF. The whole variable domain, filled in from reference TRBV7-3 and TRBJ1-2, reads GAGVSQTPSNKVTEKGKYVELRCDPISGHTALYWYRQSLGQGPEFLIYFQGTGAADDSGLPNDRFFAVRPEGSVSTLKIQRTERGDSAVYLCASSFSLTGNYTFGSGTRLTVV.

This chain links TRBV4-2 with TRBJ1-2; the D is unclear. The CDR3 covers 15 residues. The V gene's germline CDR1 is LGHNA and CDR2 YNFKEQ. Trimming left V 0 bases short and J 3 bases short, with 11 bases between. The DNA of the CDR3 is TGTGCCAGCAGCCAAGATCAAGACGGAGACTATGGCTACACCTTC. This codes for CASSQDQDGDYGYTF.